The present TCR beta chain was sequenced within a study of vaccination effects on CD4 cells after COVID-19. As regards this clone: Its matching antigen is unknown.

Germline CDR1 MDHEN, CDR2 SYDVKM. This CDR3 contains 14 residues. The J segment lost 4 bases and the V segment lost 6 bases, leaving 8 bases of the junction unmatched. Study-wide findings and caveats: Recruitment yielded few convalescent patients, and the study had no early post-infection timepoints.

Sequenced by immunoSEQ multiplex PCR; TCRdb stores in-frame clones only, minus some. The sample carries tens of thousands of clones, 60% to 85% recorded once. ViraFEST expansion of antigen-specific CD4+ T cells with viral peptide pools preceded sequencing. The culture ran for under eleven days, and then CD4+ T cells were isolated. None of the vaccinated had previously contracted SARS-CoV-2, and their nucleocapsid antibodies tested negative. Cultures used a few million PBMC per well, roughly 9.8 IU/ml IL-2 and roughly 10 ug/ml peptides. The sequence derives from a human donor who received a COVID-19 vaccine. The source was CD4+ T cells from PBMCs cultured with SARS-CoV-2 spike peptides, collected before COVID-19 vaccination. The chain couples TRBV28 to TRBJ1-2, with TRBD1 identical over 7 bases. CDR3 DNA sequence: TGTGCCAGCAGCCAACTACAGGGGACCTATGGCTACACCTTC. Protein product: CASSQLQGTYGYTF.